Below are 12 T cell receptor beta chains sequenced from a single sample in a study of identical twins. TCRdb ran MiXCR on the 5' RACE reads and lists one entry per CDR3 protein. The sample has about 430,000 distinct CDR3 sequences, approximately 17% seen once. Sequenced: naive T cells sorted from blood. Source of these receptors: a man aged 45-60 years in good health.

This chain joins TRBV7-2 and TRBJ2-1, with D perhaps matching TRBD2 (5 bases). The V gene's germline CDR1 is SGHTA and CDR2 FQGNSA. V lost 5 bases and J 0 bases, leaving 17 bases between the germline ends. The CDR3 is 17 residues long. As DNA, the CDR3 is TGTGCCAGCAGCGCCCGTGATAAGCGGCCCTCCTACAATGAGCAGTTCTTC. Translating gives CASSARDKRPSYNEQFF. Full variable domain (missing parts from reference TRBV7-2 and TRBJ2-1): GAGVSQSPSNKVTEKGKDVELRCDPISGHTALYWYRQSLGQGLEFLIYFQGNSAPDKSGLPSDRFSAERTGGSVSTLTIQRTQQEDSAVYLCASSARDKRPSYNEQFFGPGTRLTVL.

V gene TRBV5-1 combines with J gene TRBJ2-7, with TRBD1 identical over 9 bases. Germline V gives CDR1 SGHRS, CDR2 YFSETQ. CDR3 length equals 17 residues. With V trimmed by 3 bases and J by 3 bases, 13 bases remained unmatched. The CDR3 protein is CASSSTGGQGKIYEQYF. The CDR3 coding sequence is TGCGCCAGCAGCTCGACAGGGGGACAGGGAAAAATCTACGAGCAGTACTTC.

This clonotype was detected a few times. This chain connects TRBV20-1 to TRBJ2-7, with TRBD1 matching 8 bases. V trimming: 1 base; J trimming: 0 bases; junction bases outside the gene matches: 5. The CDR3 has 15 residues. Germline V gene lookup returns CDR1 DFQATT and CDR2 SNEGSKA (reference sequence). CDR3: CSARGGQENSYEQYF. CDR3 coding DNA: TGCAGTGCTAGAGGGGGACAGGAGAACTCCTACGAGCAGTACTTC.

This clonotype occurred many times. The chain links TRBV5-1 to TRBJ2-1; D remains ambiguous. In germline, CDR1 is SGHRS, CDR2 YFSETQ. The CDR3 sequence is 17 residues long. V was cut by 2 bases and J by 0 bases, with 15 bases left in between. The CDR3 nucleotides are TGCGCCAGCAGCTTACCGTCGTTGATGAGCTCCTACAATGAGCAGTTCTTC. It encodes CASSLPSLMSSYNEQFF. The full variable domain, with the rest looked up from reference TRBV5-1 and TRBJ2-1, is KAGVTQTPRYLIKTRGQQVTLSCSPISGHRSVSWYQQTPGQGLQFLFEYFSETQRNKGNFPGRFSGRQFSNSRSEMNVSTLELGDSALYLCASSLPSLMSSYNEQFFGPGTRLTVL.

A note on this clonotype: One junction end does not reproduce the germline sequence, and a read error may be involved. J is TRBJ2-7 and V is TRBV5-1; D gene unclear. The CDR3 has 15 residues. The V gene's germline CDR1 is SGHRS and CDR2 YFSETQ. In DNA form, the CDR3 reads TGCGCCAGCAGTTTGGCCCATCCGGAGACCTACGAGCAGTACTTC. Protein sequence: CASSLAHPETYEQYF.

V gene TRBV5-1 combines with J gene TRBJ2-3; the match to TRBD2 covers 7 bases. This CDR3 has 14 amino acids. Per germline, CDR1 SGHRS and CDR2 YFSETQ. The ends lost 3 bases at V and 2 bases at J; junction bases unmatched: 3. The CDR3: CASSSLAATDTQYF. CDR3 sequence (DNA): TGCGCCAGCAGCTCGCTAGCGGCCACAGATACGCAGTATTTT.

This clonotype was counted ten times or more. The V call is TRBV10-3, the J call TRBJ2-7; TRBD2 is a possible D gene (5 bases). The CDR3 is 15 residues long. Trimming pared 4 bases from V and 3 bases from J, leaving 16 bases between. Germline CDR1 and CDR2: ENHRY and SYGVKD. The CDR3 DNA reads TGTGCCATCAGTGGTAACGTAAACGGGGTCTACGAGCAGTACTTC. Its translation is CAISGNVNGVYEQYF.

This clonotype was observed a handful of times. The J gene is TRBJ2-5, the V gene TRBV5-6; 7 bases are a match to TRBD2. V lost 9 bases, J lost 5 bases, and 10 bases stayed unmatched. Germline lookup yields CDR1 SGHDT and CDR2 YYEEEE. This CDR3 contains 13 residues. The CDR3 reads CATSAGVVETQYF. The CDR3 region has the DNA TGTGCCACCTCTGCGGGAGTAGTTGAGACCCAGTACTTC.

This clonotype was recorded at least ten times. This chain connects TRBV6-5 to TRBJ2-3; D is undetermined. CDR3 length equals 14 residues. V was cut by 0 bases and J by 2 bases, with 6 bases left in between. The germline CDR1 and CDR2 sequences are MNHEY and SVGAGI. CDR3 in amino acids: CASSYSVDTDTQYF. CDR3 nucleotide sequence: TGTGCCAGCAGTTACTCGGTAGACACAGATACGCAGTATTTT.

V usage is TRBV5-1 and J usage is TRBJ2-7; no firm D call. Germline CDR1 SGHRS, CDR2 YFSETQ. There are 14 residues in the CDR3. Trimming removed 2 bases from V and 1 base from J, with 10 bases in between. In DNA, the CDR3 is TGCGCCAGCAGCTTTTCGGTCGGGTCCTACGAGCAGTACTTC. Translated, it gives CASSFSVGSYEQYF. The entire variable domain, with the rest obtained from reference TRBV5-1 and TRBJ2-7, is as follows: KAGVTQTPRYLIKTRGQQVTLSCSPISGHRSVSWYQQTPGQGLQFLFEYFSETQRNKGNFPGRFSGRQFSNSRSEMNVSTLELGDSALYLCASSFSVGSYEQYFGPGTRLTVT.

In DNA form, the CDR3 reads TGCAGCGTTGAAGATCTAAGGGACAGTTCTTACAATGAGCAGTTCTTC. The encoded protein is CSVEDLRDSSYNEQFF. This chain joins TRBV29-1 and TRBJ2-1; 7 bases are shared with TRBD1. Germline V gene sequence: CDR1 SQVTM, CDR2 ANQGSEA. This CDR3 contains 16 residues. Germline trimming cut 0 bases from V and 4 bases from J; bases unmatched to any gene: 9.

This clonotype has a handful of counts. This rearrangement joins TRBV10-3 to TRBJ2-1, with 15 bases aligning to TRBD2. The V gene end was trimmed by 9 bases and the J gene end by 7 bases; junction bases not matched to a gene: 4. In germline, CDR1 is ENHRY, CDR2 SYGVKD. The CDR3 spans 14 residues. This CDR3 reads CAITGTSGRNEQFF. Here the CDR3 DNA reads TGTGCCATAACCGGGACTAGCGGGAGGAATGAGCAGTTCTTC.